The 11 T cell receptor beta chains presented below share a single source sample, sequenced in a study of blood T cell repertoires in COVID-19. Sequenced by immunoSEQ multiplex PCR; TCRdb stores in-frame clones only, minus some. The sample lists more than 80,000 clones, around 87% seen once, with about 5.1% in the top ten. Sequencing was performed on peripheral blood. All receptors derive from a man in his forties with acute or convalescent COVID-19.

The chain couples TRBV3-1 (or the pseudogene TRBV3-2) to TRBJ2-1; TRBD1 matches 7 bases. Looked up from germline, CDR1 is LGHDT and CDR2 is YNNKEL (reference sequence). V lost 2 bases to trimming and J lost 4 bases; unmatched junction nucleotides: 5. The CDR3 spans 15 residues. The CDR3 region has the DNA TGTGCCAGCAGCCAAAGTCAGGGGGATTACAATGAGCAGTTCTTC. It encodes CASSQSQGDYNEQFF.

CDR3 sequence (DNA): TGTGCCAGCAGCTTGCAAACAGGGGCCGGAATAAATCAGCCCCAGCATTTT. This translates into CASSLQTGAGINQPQHF. This chain joins TRBV5-4 and TRBJ1-5; 7 bases are shared with TRBD1. Losses at the gene ends were 1 base for V and 4 bases for J; bases not matched to a gene: 11. Germline V gene lookup returns CDR1 SGHNT and CDR2 YYREEE (reference sequence). There are 17 residues in the CDR3.

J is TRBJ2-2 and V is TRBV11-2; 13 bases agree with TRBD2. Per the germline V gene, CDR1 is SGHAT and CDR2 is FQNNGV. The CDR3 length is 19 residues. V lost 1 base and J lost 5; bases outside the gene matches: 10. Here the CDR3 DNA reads TGTGCCAGCAGCTTAGGTTTGCGGACTAGCGGGAGTTGGACCGGGGAGCTGTTTTTT. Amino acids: CASSLGLRTSGSWTGELFF.

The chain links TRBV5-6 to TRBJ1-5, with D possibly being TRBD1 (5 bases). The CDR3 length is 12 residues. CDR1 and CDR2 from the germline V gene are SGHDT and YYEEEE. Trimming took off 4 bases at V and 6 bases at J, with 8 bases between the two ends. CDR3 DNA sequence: TGTGCCAGCAGCCCCCAGGGTCAGCCCCAGCATTTT. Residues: CASSPQGQPQHF.

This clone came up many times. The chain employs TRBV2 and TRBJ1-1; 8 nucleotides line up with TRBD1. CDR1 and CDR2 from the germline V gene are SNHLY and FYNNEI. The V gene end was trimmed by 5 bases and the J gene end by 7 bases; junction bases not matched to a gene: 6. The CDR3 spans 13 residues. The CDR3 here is CASSMDRANEAFF. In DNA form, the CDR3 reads TGTGCCAGCAGTATGGACAGGGCAAATGAAGCTTTCTTT.

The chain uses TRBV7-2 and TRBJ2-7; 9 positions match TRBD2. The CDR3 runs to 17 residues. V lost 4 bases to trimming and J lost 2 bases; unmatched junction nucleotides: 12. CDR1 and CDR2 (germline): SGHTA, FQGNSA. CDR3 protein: CASSSGAGGQVPYEQYF. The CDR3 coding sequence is TGTGCCAGCAGCTCGGGGGCGGGGGGGCAGGTCCCCTACGAGCAGTACTTC.

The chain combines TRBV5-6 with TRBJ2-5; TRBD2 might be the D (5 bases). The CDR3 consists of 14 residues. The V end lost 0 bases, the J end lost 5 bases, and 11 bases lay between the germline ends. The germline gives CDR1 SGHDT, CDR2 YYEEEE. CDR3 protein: CASSLAGPGETQYF. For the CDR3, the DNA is TGTGCCAGCAGCTTGGCTGGCCCGGGGGAGACCCAGTACTTC.

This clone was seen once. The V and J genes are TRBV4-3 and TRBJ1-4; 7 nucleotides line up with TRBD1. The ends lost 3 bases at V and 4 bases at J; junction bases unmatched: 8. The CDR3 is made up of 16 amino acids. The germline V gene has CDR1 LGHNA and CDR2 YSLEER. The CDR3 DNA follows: TGCGCCAGCAGCCAGGTTAGGACAGGAATTAATGAAAAACTGTTTTTT. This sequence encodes CASSQVRTGINEKLFF.

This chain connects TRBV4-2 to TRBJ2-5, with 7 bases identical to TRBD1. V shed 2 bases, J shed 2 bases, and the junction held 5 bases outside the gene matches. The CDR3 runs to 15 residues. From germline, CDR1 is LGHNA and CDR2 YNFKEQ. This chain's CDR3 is CASSQLGTAQETQYF. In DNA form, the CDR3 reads TGTGCCAGCAGCCAACTGGGGACAGCTCAAGAGACCCAGTACTTC.

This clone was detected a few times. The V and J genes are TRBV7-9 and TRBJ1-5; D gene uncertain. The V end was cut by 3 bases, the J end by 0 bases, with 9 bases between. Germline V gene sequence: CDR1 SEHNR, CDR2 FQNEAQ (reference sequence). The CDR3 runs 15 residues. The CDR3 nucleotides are TGTGCCAGCAGCTTGGGCCCCGGTAGCAATCAGCCCCAGCATTTT. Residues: CASSLGPGSNQPQHF.

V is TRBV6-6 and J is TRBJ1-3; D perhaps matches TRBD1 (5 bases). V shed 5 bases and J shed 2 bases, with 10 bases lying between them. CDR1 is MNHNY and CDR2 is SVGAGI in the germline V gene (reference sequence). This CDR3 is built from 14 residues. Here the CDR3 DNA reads TGTGCCAGCAGTCCGGGGGGGGCTGGAAACACCATATATTTT. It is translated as CASSPGGAGNTIYF.